One sample yielded the 4 T cell receptor beta chains listed below, sequenced in a study of blood T cell repertoires in COVID-19. Sequencing used immunoSEQ multiplex PCR; TCRdb keeps in-frame clones, though not all of them. The sample yields some 450,000 clones, approximately 89% seen once. What was sequenced was peripheral blood. These receptors were collected from a woman aged 50 to 60 with COVID-19, enrolled during active disease.

The chain combines TRBV19 with TRBJ1-2; TRBD1 might be the D (6 bases). The CDR3 spans 15 residues. The V end lost 3 bases, the J end lost 2 bases, and 13 bases lay between the germline ends. The germline CDR1 and CDR2 sequences are LNHDA and SQIVND (reference sequence). This CDR3 reads CASSIPGTPNYGYTF. Written as DNA, the CDR3 is TGTGCCAGTAGTATTCCCGGGACACCAAACTATGGCTACACCTTC.

V is TRBV10-2 and J is TRBJ1-5; 8 bases agree with TRBD1. This CDR3 is 18 amino acids long. With V trimmed by 6 bases and J by 6 bases, 19 bases remained unmatched. Looked up from germline, CDR1 is WSHSY and CDR2 is SAAADI. The CDR3 protein is CASSETSSGQGIGQPQHF. The CDR3, as DNA: TGCGCCAGCAGCGAGACCAGCTCCGGACAGGGTATAGGTCAGCCCCAGCATTTT.

The chain couples TRBV9 to TRBJ2-2, with a weak D call TRBD2 (5 bases). Germline CDR1 is SGDLS and CDR2 is YYNGEE. The CDR3 sequence is 13 residues long. Trimming shortened V by 0 bases and J by 6 bases, and 6 bases separated the two germline ends. CDR3 region: CASSVGGPGELFF. As DNA, the CDR3 is TGTGCCAGCAGCGTAGGAGGGCCCGGGGAGCTGTTTTTT.

This chain connects TRBV19 to TRBJ1-3; no clear D gene. V dropped 3 bases and J dropped 0 bases, with 12 bases sitting between them. CDR1 and CDR2 from the germline V gene are LNHDA and SQIVND (reference sequence). This CDR3 spans 16 amino acids. As DNA, the CDR3 is TGTGCCAGTAGTATCGGAGGAGTCAGCTCTGGAAACACCATATATTTT. Translating gives CASSIGGVSSGNTIYF.